Sequencing of this T cell receptor (beta chain) was carried out in a study of blood T cells in healthy people across ages. Whole-study findings and limits: Observed TCR beta diversity showed a strong correlation with the percentage of naive T cells as measured by flow cytometry.

For the second PCR, which ran for roughly 6 to 12 cycles, a sample-barcoded 5' primer and a J-beta primer mix were used. In TCRdb, the 5' RACE reads were re-called with MiXCR into one record per CDR3 protein. The sample includes roughly 2 million distinct CDR3 sequences, approximately 50% seen only once; the top ten take around 2.1%. With regard to this clonotype: Its target is unknown.

Losses at the gene ends were 5 bases for V and 7 bases for J; bases not matched to a gene: 6. Germline loops: CDR1 DFQATT, CDR2 SNEGSKA (reference sequence). The CDR3 is 12 residues long. Each donor gave approximately 9.1 milliliters of peripheral blood. Sequenced material: blood. This rearrangement joins TRBV20-1 to TRBJ2-5; 8 nucleotides match TRBD1. This TCR was recovered from a woman in her thirties or forties in good health. In DNA form, the CDR3 reads TGCAGTGCTCCCAGGGGGCTGGGGACCCAGTACTTC. Translated, it gives CSAPRGLGTQYF.